Presented here are 10 T cell receptor beta chains from one specimen sequenced in a study of molecular identifiers for immune sequencing clone quantification (dated 2018 in TCRdb). Library method: PCR. Sequencing took place on an Illumina HiSeq 4000. TCRdb's own reprocessing of the public reads used fastp at Q25 and MiXCR and kept productive beta chains. Rows are unified per CDR3 protein, each entry keeping the most common DNA and genes. For this sample there are 460,000 or so distinct CDR3 sequences; 20% to 25% appear just once. Around 0.86% of the sample lies in the top ten. Sequenced input: naive CD8+ T cells from blood, with Jurkat cell RNA spiked in. Per the publication, the cell subset or site label means: FACS-sorted CD8+CD4-CCR7+CD45RA+ naive T cells. The receptors stem from a human donor in good health. Some libraries in this study had Jurkat cell RNA spiked in.

This clonotype was detected a few times. The V gene is TRBV7-6, the J gene TRBJ2-3, with D hard to call. The V and J ends lost 5 bases and 0 bases respectively, with 9 bases between them. The CDR3 length is 14 residues. CDR1 and CDR2 from the germline V gene are SGHVS and FNYEAQ. The CDR3 spells CASSRVGSTDTQYF. As DNA, the CDR3 is TGTGCCAGCAGCCGAGTCGGCAGCACAGATACGCAGTATTTT.

This clonotype was detected once. CDR3 residues: CSVEDWAGGGNEQFF. For the CDR3, the DNA is TGCAGCGTTGAAGATTGGGCGGGAGGGGGGAATGAGCAGTTCTTC. V gene TRBV29-1 combines with J gene TRBJ2-1, with 9 bases lining up with TRBD2. Trimming at V came to 0 bases and at J to 7 bases, leaving 7 bases not matched to a gene. The CDR3 is 15 amino acids. In germline, CDR1 is SQVTM, CDR2 ANQGSEA.

The rearrangement links TRBV28 to TRBJ2-1; TRBD2 is a possible D gene (6 bases). This CDR3 comprises 13 residues. Per germline, CDR1 MDHEN and CDR2 SYDVKM. V lost 5 bases and J lost 10, with 15 bases in between. The chain's CDR3 is CASSHGAGIEQFF. CDR3 DNA: TGTGCCAGCAGTCACGGGGCGGGGATAGAGCAGTTCTTC.

This clonotype appeared many times. The chain employs TRBV7-2 and TRBJ2-3; D not certain. The CDR3 extends over 14 amino acids. Trimming left V 5 bases short and J 5 bases short, with 14 bases between. Per germline, CDR1 SGHTA and CDR2 FQGNSA. CDR3 residues: CASSPTIPGDTQYF. CDR3 DNA sequence: TGTGCCAGCAGCCCAACTATACCCGGAGATACGCAGTATTTT.

The CDR3 sequence: CASSLLGGRYEQYF. The CDR3 nucleotides are TGTGCCAGCAGCTTACTGGGAGGGAGGTACGAGCAGTACTTC. This rearrangement joins TRBV11-2 to TRBJ2-7; 7 bases are a match to TRBD2. This CDR3 has 14 amino acids. From germline, CDR1 is SGHAT and CDR2 FQNNGV. The junction had 5 bases not matched to a gene; V was cut back by 2 bases and J by 4 bases.

The genes are TRBV19 and TRBJ1-1, with D perhaps matching TRBD1 (6 bases). Germline assignment: CDR1 LNHDA and CDR2 SQIVND (reference sequence). The CDR3 extends over 15 amino acids. V gave up 1 base and J gave up 1 base, with 10 bases separating them. The CDR3 DNA reads as TGTGCCAGTAGTATAGGGGGGACACCGAACACTGAAGCTTTCTTT. Its protein product is CASSIGGTPNTEAFF.

This clonotype occurred many times. V and J are TRBV7-2 and TRBJ2-1; 7 nucleotides agree with TRBD2. V lost 0 bases and J lost 4; bases outside the gene matches: 3. Germline CDR1 SGHTA, CDR2 FQGNSA. CDR3 length: 15 amino acids. CDR3 coding DNA: TGTGCCAGCAGCTTAGCGGGGGGGGAATACAATGAGCAGTTCTTC. Protein: CASSLAGGEYNEQFF. Full variable domain (missing parts from reference TRBV7-2 and TRBJ2-1): GAGVSQSPSNKVTEKGKDVELRCDPISGHTALYWYRQSLGQGLEFLIYFQGNSAPDKSGLPSDRFSAERTGGSVSTLTIQRTQQEDSAVYLCASSLAGGEYNEQFFGPGTRLTVL.

The chain recombines TRBV6-6 with TRBJ2-7; D unclear. The length of the CDR3 is 15 residues. Germline V CDR1 and CDR2: MNHNY, SVGAGI (reference sequence). The V end lost 5 bases, the J end lost 2 bases, and 16 bases lay between the germline ends. CDR3 in amino acids: CASSHLNGVTYEQYF. Here the CDR3 DNA reads TGTGCCAGCAGTCACCTAAATGGGGTGACCTACGAGCAGTACTTC.

A word on this clonotype: A much more abundant neighbour one base away suggests this may be a read error. Since no conserved phenylalanine or tryptophan closes the CDR3, a read error is the likely cause. V is TRBV7-9 and J is TRBJ2-3; D uncertain. The germline V gene encodes CDR1 SEHNR and CDR2 FQNEAQ (reference sequence). The CDR3 contains 12 residues. V was cut by 4 bases and J by 0 bases, with 2 bases left in between. The CDR3 is CASSWSTDTQYL. DNA for the CDR3: TGTGCCAGCAGCTGGAGCACAGATACGCAGTATTTG.

Note on this clonotype: Possible read error: a much larger clone is one base away. The chain recombines TRBV3-1 with TRBJ2-7; 8 bases map to TRBD2. Per germline, CDR1 LGHDT and CDR2 YNNKEL (reference sequence). The CDR3 runs to 14 residues. The V and J ends lost 5 bases and 8 bases, in that order; junction bases with no gene match: 11. The CDR3 loop reads CASSNPGLEVQQYF. The CDR3 region has the DNA TGTGCCAGCAGCAACCCGGGACTAGAGGTACAGCAGTACTTC.